This T cell receptor (beta chain) was observed in a study of graft-versus-host responses after intestinal transplantation. About the study: Anti-thymocyte globulin induction was given to all recipients, followed by tacrolimus and steroids for roughly three years.

This CDR3 has 14 residues. Germline loops: CDR1 MNHNS, CDR2 SASEGT. Trimming shortened V by 8 bases and J by 3 bases, and 16 bases separated the two germline ends. Clones were sequenced by immunoSEQ multiplex PCR, and TCRdb holds only the in-frame ones, with some missing. The data hold about 96,000 clones, with 92% observed a single time. Overall study findings and caveats: Recipient-marrow GvH clones were detected, some having first appeared in ileum or blood.

In the case of this clone: The antigen is unknown.

The chain links TRBV6-1 to TRBJ1-1; D ambiguous. This specimen consisted of unstimulated CD4+ T cells sorted from spleen or lymph node cells, obtained before intestinal transplant. This sequence originates from a human donor who received an intestinal transplant. CDR3 protein: CASALGLWDTEAFF. In nucleotides, the CDR3 is TGTGCCAGCGCCCTTGGACTCTGGGACACTGAAGCTTTCTTT.